This TCR beta chain was captured in a study of sequential checkpoint blockade in melanoma. Study-wide context: Randomization was 1:1 between first-line nivolumab→ipilimumab and ipilimumab→nivolumab. Both treatment sequences were followed by maintenance nivolumab.

Stated treatment: randomized to nivolumab then ipilimumab (arm A) or the reverse (arm B). None of the patients previously received DNA-damaging chemotherapy. Live CD3+CD8+ CD19− CD56− cells were sorted from PBMCs. CDR1 MNHEY and CDR2 SMNVEV come from the germline V gene (reference sequence). V lost 4 bases to trimming and J lost 3 bases, with 19 bases between them. This CDR3 has 16 amino acids. TCRdb's copy holds only in-frame clones and misses some; the assay was immunoSEQ multiplex PCR. The sample has approximately 18,000 clones; approximately 80% are singletons. The gene calls are TRBV27 and TRBJ2-7, with D possibly matching TRBD2 (5 bases). The sequence was collected from a human donor with melanoma. The material sequenced was CD8+ T cells sorted from blood (inferred from file names), taken from a patient given nivolumab and ipilimumab in sequence. The CDR3 nucleotides are TGTGCCAGCAGTTCCCCCAGAGGGTTTCTTAACTACGAGCAGTACTTC. Encoded protein: CASSSPRGFLNYEQYF.